One sample yielded the 31 T cell receptor beta chains listed below, sequenced in a study of T cell repertoires in ileal Crohn's disease. Only in-frame clones appear in the TCRdb table, and some are missing; sequencing was by immunoSEQ multiplex PCR. This table holds 11,000 to 15,000 clones, approximately 78% found once. The sequenced sample consisted of ileal tissue. These receptors all come from an adult with Crohn's disease.

This clone was seen more than once but under ten times. A junction boundary mismatches the germline segment, possibly from a read error. The V and J genes are TRBV15 and TRBJ2-5; D may be TRBD1 (6 bases). Looked up from germline, CDR1 is LNHNV and CDR2 is YYDKDF (reference sequence). The CDR3 has 13 amino acids. Written as DNA, the CDR3 is TGTGCCGCCAGGGGCAAGAGGGGGGAGACCCAGTACTTC. It translates to CAARGKRGETQYF.

The chain uses TRBV5-4 and TRBJ2-6; 12 bases agree with TRBD1. The J segment lost 0 bases and the V segment lost 4 bases, leaving 5 bases of the junction unmatched. The V gene's germline CDR1 is SGHNT and CDR2 YYREEE (reference sequence). This CDR3 is 18 amino acids long. The CDR3 here is CASSGRDRGRSGANVLTF. The DNA for the CDR3 is TGTGCCAGCAGCGGCCGGGACAGGGGGCGCTCTGGGGCCAACGTCCTGACTTTC.

The genes are TRBV11-2 and TRBJ2-1; 8 nucleotides line up with TRBD2. V dropped 0 bases and J dropped 7; count of bases not matched to a gene: 8. The germline V gene encodes CDR1 SGHAT and CDR2 FQNNGV. This CDR3 has 16 amino acids. This CDR3 reads CASSLETASGSNEQFF. DNA for the CDR3: TGTGCCAGCAGCTTAGAAACGGCTAGCGGGTCTAATGAGCAGTTCTTC.

This chain connects TRBV19 to TRBJ1-2; no firm D call. Trimming took 3 bases from V and 8 from J, leaving 16 bases between them. Germline loops: CDR1 LNHDA, CDR2 SQIVND (reference sequence). CDR3 length: 14 amino acids. DNA of the CDR3: TGTGCCAGTAGTATTCGGGAAGCCCGAATGGGCTACACCTTC. Residues: CASSIREARMGYTF. The full variable domain, rest sourced from reference TRBV19 and TRBJ1-2, is DGGITQSPKYLFRKEGQNVTLSCEQNLNHDAMYWYRQDPGQGLRLIYYSQIVNDFQKGDIAEGYSVSREKKESFPLTVTSAQKNPTAFYLCASSIREARMGYTFGSGTRLTVV.

The rearrangement links TRBV14 to TRBJ1-3, with 9 bases aligning to TRBD1. This CDR3 is 16 amino acids long. CDR1 is SGHDN and CDR2 is FVKESK in the germline V gene. Losses at the gene ends were 1 base for V and 2 bases for J; bases not matched to a gene: 3. The CDR3 is CASSQVRTGAGNTIYF. CDR3 sequence (DNA): TGTGCCAGCAGCCAAGTCAGGACAGGGGCTGGAAACACCATATATTTT.

The chain combines TRBV23-1 with TRBJ2-7; D perhaps matches TRBD1 (6 bases). TRBV23-1 is flagged as an ORF with uncertain function. The CDR3 is 16 residues long. The V gene lost 4 bases and the J gene lost 6 bases, with 22 bases spanning the gap. CDR3 protein: CASSPPQGTEASEQYF. The DNA for the CDR3 is TGCGCCAGCAGTCCCCCGCAGGGGACGGAGGCCTCCGAGCAGTACTTC.

This clone was seen once. The chain is built from TRBV6-8 and TRBJ2-7, with TRBD2 identical over 7 bases. The CDR3 has 14 residues. V lost 2 bases, J lost 7 bases, and 8 bases stayed unmatched. The V gene's germline CDR1 is MNHGY and CDR2 SAAAGT. CDR3 in amino acids: CASSYEGGPGEQYF. The CDR3 nucleotides read TGTGCCAGCAGTTACGAGGGAGGGCCAGGTGAGCAGTACTTC.

The chain recombines TRBV19 with TRBJ1-1, with D perhaps matching TRBD1 (5 bases). Trimming cost V 1 base and J 8 bases, with 11 bases left between them. Germline CDR1 is LNHDA and CDR2 is SQIVND (reference sequence). The CDR3 has 13 residues. The CDR3 DNA reads TGTGCCAGTAGTATAGTAAGGGGAGGCGAAGCTTTCTTT. Translating gives CASSIVRGGEAFF.

This clone has a handful of counts. V gene TRBV19 combines with J gene TRBJ2-7; no clear D. This CDR3 comprises 14 residues. Trimming pared 4 bases from V and 2 bases from J, leaving 12 bases between. CDR1 is LNHDA and CDR2 is SQIVND in the germline V gene (reference sequence). The CDR3 nucleotides are TGTGCCAGTAGTAGAGTAGCCTCTGCCTACGAGCAGTACTTC. Its translation is CASSRVASAYEQYF.

This clone has only one observation. The CDR3 nucleotides are TGTGCCAGCAGCTTAATCGGGAGGGGGAATTCACCCCTCCACTTT. This sequence encodes CASSLIGRGNSPLHF. The chain is built from TRBV7-3 and TRBJ1-6; weak D call: TRBD1 (6 bases). CDR1 and CDR2 (germline): SGHTA, FQGTGA. Trimming removed 1 base at V and 7 bases at J, with 11 bases between. CDR3 size: 15 residues.

CDR3 sequence reads: CASSVLAPDTQYF. The DNA of the CDR3 is TGTGCCAGTAGTGTTCTAGCACCAGATACGCAGTATTTT. This chain uses TRBV19 with TRBJ2-3; tentative D call: TRBD2 (5 bases). Between the trimmed V and J ends, which lost 5 bases and 4 bases, there was a span of 10 bases. CDR1 LNHDA and CDR2 SQIVND come from the germline V gene (reference sequence). The CDR3 is made up of 13 amino acids.

The genes are TRBV2 and TRBJ2-5; 14 bases map to TRBD2. From germline, CDR1 is SNHLY and CDR2 FYNNEI. There are 15 residues in the CDR3. The J segment lost 6 bases and the V segment lost 5 bases, leaving 5 bases of the junction unmatched. The CDR3: CASSSTSGGEKTQYF. For the CDR3, the DNA is TGTGCCAGCAGTTCGACTAGCGGGGGGGAAAAGACCCAGTACTTC.

This sequence joins TRBV7-9 and TRBJ1-1; D is unresolved. V gave up 3 bases and J gave up 0 bases, with 8 bases separating them. Germline assignment: CDR1 SEHNR and CDR2 FQNEAQ (reference sequence). The CDR3 runs to 14 residues. The CDR3 DNA reads TGTGCCAGCAGCTTCGGGAACATGAACACTGAAGCTTTCTTT. Residues: CASSFGNMNTEAFF.

This clone has a handful of counts. V usage is TRBV29-1 and J usage is TRBJ1-1, with a possible D match to TRBD1 (5 bases). The CDR3 has 15 residues. V lost 0 bases, J lost 5 bases, and 16 bases lay in between. Germline loops: CDR1 SQVTM, CDR2 ANQGSEA. CDR3 in amino acids: CSVEEWAQEGTEAFF. CDR3 DNA: TGCAGCGTTGAAGAATGGGCCCAGGAGGGGACTGAAGCTTTCTTT. Full variable domain (rest looked up from reference TRBV29-1 and TRBJ1-1): SAVISQKPSRDICQRGTSLTIQCQVDSQVTMMFWYRQQPGQSLTLIATANQGSEATYESGFVIDKFPISRPNLTFSTLTVSNMSPEDSSIYLCSVEEWAQEGTEAFFGQGTRLTVV.

This rearrangement joins TRBV5-1 to TRBJ1-1; D uncertain. CDR3 length: 15 amino acids. Trimming cost V 4 bases and J 5 bases, with 18 bases left between them. The germline CDR1 and CDR2 sequences are SGHRS and YFSETQ. The CDR3 nucleotides read TGCGCCAGCAGCCCACCTGGTGGAGAGGAGACTGAAGCTTTCTTT. Encoded protein: CASSPPGGEETEAFF.

The genes are TRBV2 and TRBJ1-2; tentatively, D is TRBD1 (6 bases). The CDR3 runs to 14 residues. V was trimmed by 5 bases and J by 6 bases, leaving 16 bases between them. Germline V gives CDR1 SNHLY, CDR2 FYNNEI. This CDR3 reads CASSLETGRHGYTF. The CDR3 DNA follows: TGTGCCAGCAGTCTCGAAACAGGGCGGCATGGCTACACCTTC.

The chain combines TRBV20-1 with TRBJ2-7; a possible D gene is TRBD1 (6 bases). CDR1 and CDR2 (germline): DFQATT, SNEGSKA (reference sequence). V was shortened by 5 bases and J by 4 bases, with 9 bases between the two germline ends. This CDR3 comprises 11 residues. CDR3 bases: TGCAGTGCTTTTACAGGGTACGAGCAGTACTTC. Protein product: CSAFTGYEQYF.

The chain recombines TRBV5-6 with TRBJ2-7; TRBD1 matches at 8 bases. Germline V gene data show CDR1 as SGHDT and CDR2 as YYEEEE. The ends lost 4 bases at V and 0 bases at J; junction bases unmatched: 6. The CDR3 totals 15 residues. DNA for the CDR3: TGTGCCAGCAGCCTACGGGACAGGCCCTCCTACGAGCAGTACTTC. Protein sequence: CASSLRDRPSYEQYF.

The chain links TRBV9 to TRBJ2-1, with TRBD1 matching 9 bases. V lost 0 bases and J lost 4; bases outside the gene matches: 8. CDR3 length: 17 residues. CDR1 is SGDLS and CDR2 is YYNGEE in the germline V gene. CDR3 in DNA: TGTGCCAGCAGCGTAGGGCGGGACAGGGCACTATACAATGAGCAGTTCTTC. It is translated as CASSVGRDRALYNEQFF.

This clone was observed a few times. This sequence joins TRBV9 and TRBJ2-3, with 8 bases identical to TRBD2. CDR3 length equals 15 residues. Trimming removed 2 bases from V and 5 bases from J; junction bases left unmatched: 7. In germline, CDR1 is SGDLS, CDR2 YYNGEE. The CDR3 region is CASSVQGLVVDTQYF. As DNA, the CDR3 is TGTGCCAGCAGCGTGCAGGGACTAGTCGTAGATACGCAGTATTTT. The entire variable domain, with the rest obtained from reference TRBV9 and TRBJ2-3, is as follows: DSGVTQTPKHLITATGQRVTLRCSPRSGDLSVYWYQQSLDQGLQFLIQYYNGEERAKGNILERFSAQQFPDLHSELNLSSLELGDSALYFCASSVQGLVVDTQYFGPGTRLTVL.

The sample holds a few counts of this clone. DNA of the CDR3: TGTGCCAGCAGTGGAAGGGGGCAGGGCTCACCCCTCCACTTT. Protein product: CASSGRGQGSPLHF. The chain couples TRBV6-1 to TRBJ1-6; 7 nucleotides agree with TRBD1. V shed 4 bases, J shed 10 bases, and the junction held 7 bases outside the gene matches. The CDR3 loop spans 14 amino acids. The germline V gene has CDR1 MNHNS and CDR2 SASEGT.

This rearrangement joins TRBV9 to TRBJ2-1, with 10 bases fitting TRBD2. J was trimmed by 6 bases and V by 3 bases; bases with no gene match: 3. The CDR3 has 14 amino acids. CDR1 and CDR2 (germline): SGDLS, YYNGEE. CDR3 sequence: CASSASGRANEQFF. CDR3 DNA: TGTGCCAGCAGCGCTAGCGGGAGAGCCAATGAGCAGTTCTTC.

There are a few counts of this clone. The rearrangement joins TRBV5-6 to TRBJ1-2; D may be TRBD1 (6 bases). The germline CDR1 and CDR2 sequences are SGHDT and YYEEEE. The CDR3 contains 16 residues. V was shortened by 7 bases and J by 5 bases, with 24 bases between the two germline ends. CDR3 sequence reads: CASGKAVAGAGYGYTF. CDR3 DNA: TGTGCCAGCGGGAAAGCCGTTGCGGGGGCTGGTTATGGCTACACCTTC.

This clone came up a few times. The rearrangement joins TRBV18 to TRBJ2-3; 8 bases line up with TRBD1. J gave up 0 bases and V 4 bases, and 9 bases lay outside the gene matches. The CDR3 runs 17 residues. Germline loops: CDR1 KGHSH, CDR2 LQKENI. The CDR3 loop is CASSRGQGDPSTDTQYF. The DNA for the CDR3 is TGTGCCAGCTCACGCGGACAGGGCGATCCTAGCACAGATACGCAGTATTTT.

The chain couples TRBV4-1 to TRBJ1-3; D might be TRBD1 (6 bases). V shed 0 bases and J shed 0 bases, with 6 bases lying between them. The V gene's germline CDR1 is MGHRA and CDR2 YSYEKL. This CDR3 has 15 amino acids. The CDR3 loop is CASSQEGGSGNTIYF. DNA for the CDR3: TGCGCCAGCAGCCAAGAAGGGGGCTCTGGAAACACCATATATTTT.

With regard to this clone: A read error may produce the germline difference seen at one junction end. This rearrangement joins TRBV5-1 to TRBJ2-3, with D possibly matching TRBD1 (5 bases). Germline V CDR1 and CDR2: SGHRS, YFSETQ. The CDR3 is 12 residues long. The CDR3 is CASCLDRDTQYF. CDR3 bases: TGCGCCAGCTGCTTAGACAGAGATACGCAGTATTTT.

The V call is TRBV19, the J call TRBJ2-3, with unresolved D. V dropped 6 bases and J dropped 2 bases, with 9 bases sitting between them. Germline loops: CDR1 LNHDA, CDR2 SQIVND (reference sequence). This CDR3 spans 13 amino acids. The CDR3 sequence: CASRWATTDTQYF. CDR3 DNA sequence: TGTGCCAGTAGATGGGCTACCACAGATACGCAGTATTTT.

The chain employs TRBV7-3 and TRBJ2-7; TRBD1 matches at 9 bases. Per the germline V gene, CDR1 is SGHTA and CDR2 is FQGTGA. J gave up 4 bases and V 5 bases, and 6 bases lay outside the gene matches. This CDR3 contains 14 residues. The CDR3 region has the DNA TGTGCCAGCAGCAAAGACAGGGGGATGTACGAGCAGTACTTC. Translation: CASSKDRGMYEQYF.

This clone was counted once. The chain has TRBV7-2 and TRBJ2-3, with 9 bases that match TRBD2. The trim removed 0 bases at V and 2 bases at J, leaving 12 bases unmatched. CDR1 is SGHTA and CDR2 is FQGNSA in the germline V gene. This CDR3 has 19 residues. The CDR3 sequence: CASSLALSLAGPPTDTQYF. CDR3 sequence (DNA): TGTGCCAGCAGCTTAGCGCTTAGTCTAGCGGGACCCCCCACAGATACGCAGTATTTT.

The chain joins TRBV6-1 to TRBJ1-5; tentatively, D is TRBD1 (6 bases). CDR1 and CDR2 (germline): MNHNS, SASEGT. The CDR3 sequence is 13 residues long. V was shortened by 6 bases and J by 7 bases, with 13 bases between the two germline ends. CDR3 sequence: CASSPRDIQPQHF. CDR3 DNA sequence: TGTGCCAGCAGCCCCCGGGACATCCAGCCCCAGCATTTT.

This rearrangement joins TRBV5-6 to TRBJ1-2; D remains unclear. V was clipped by 3 bases and J by 2 bases, with 8 bases between them. In germline, CDR1 is SGHDT, CDR2 YYEEEE. The CDR3 length is 13 residues. CDR3 bases: TGTGCCAGCAGCTCTGGCAACAACTATGGCTACACCTTC. Amino acid sequence: CASSSGNNYGYTF.